Listed below are T cell receptor beta chains from one sample, sequenced in a study of cytomegalovirus exposure and HLA in healthy donors. This table comes from immunoSEQ multiplex PCR, and its TCRdb copy is limited to in-frame clones, with some not included. Of 100,000 to 150,000 clones listed, 70% to 85% were seen once; the top ten hold 2.5% to 3.5%. The sequencing input was PBMCs. All receptors come from a boy younger than 10 in good health and CMV-seronegative. Both conserved end residues are part of each CDR3. D genes are given only for firm matches. The size entry is marked missing in some rows and otherwise reads once, few, many or a size class.

clone_size	j_call	d_call	v_call	cdr3_aa	cdr3_nt
few	TRBJ1-6	TRBD1	TRBV27	CASSPRDSYNSPLHF	TGTGCCAGCAGTCCCCGGGACAGCTATAATTCACCCCTCCACTTT
few	TRBJ2-2	TRBD2	TRBV5-4	CASSYEIGGAPGELFF	TGTGCCAGCAGTTATGAGATCGGGGGGGCGCCCGGGGAGCTGTTTTTT
few	TRBJ2-7	.	TRBV4-3	CASSLFRGDGSYEQYF	TGCGCCAGCAGCCTTTTCAGGGGGGACGGATCCTACGAGCAGTACTTC
.	TRBJ1-2	TRBD1	TRBV28	CASSLGQGYGYTF	TGTGCCAGCAGTTTAGGACAGGGCTATGGCTACACCTTC
.	TRBJ1-6	.	TRBV6-1	CASSELRGNSPLHF	TGTGCCAGCAGTGAACTAAGAGGGAATTCACCCCTCCACTTT
few	TRBJ2-1	TRBD1	TRBV4-3	CASSQDLGGTYNEQFF	TGCGCCAGCAGCCAAGATCTAGGGGGCACCTACAATGAGCAGTTCTTC
.	TRBJ1-5	.	TRBV15	CATSRDRGLPQHF	TGTGCCACCAGCAGAGATCGAGGCTTGCCCCAGCATTTT
once	TRBJ1-5	TRBD1	TRBV6-1	CASSWTGDDQPQHF	TGTGCCAGCAGCTGGACAGGGGACGATCAGCCCCAGCATTTT
.	TRBJ1-1	.	TRBV19	CATYSALPGTEAFF	TGTGCCACCTATTCGGCCCTCCCTGGGACAGAAGCTTTCTTT
few	TRBJ2-2	.	TRBV5-1	CASSLGQQNTGELFF	TGCGCCAGCAGCTTGGGACAGCAGAACACCGGGGAGCTGTTTTTT
.	TRBJ1-2	.	TRBV4-1	CASSQVPLPSAEGGYTF	TGCGCCAGCAGCCAAGTACCATTGCCCAGCGCGGAGGGTGGCTACACCTTC
.	TRBJ2-6	.	TRBV7-9	CATSRAGANVLTF	TGTGCCACAAGCAGGGCCGGGGCCAACGTCCTGACTTTC
.	TRBJ1-2	TRBD1	TRBV11-2	CASSTRTGLLRGYTF	TGTGCCAGCAGCACAAGGACAGGGTTGTTACGTGGCTACACCTTC
.	TRBJ2-3	.	TRBV19	CASSMAADTQYF	TGTGCCAGTAGTATGGCGGCAGATACGCAGTATTTT
.	TRBJ1-2	TRBD1	TRBV2	CASPHLRTGGLNYGYTF	TGTGCCAGCCCCCACTTACGGACAGGGGGCCTAAACTATGGCTACACCTTC
.	TRBJ2-2	.	TRBV11-2	CASIKQGPGGELFF	TGTGCCAGCATCAAACAGGGACCCGGCGGGGAGCTGTTTTTT
once	TRBJ2-2	TRBD1	TRBV7-9	CASSPQGAGGELFF	TGTGCCAGCAGCCCGCAGGGGGCGGGCGGGGAGCTGTTTTTT
.	TRBJ1-5	.	TRBV23-1	CASSLTGCQPQHF	TGCGCCAGCAGTCTTACAGGTTGTCAGCCCCAGCATTTT
.	TRBJ1-2	TRBD1	TRBV7-8	CASSLTQGPPINGYTF	TGTGCCAGCAGCTTAACACAGGGGCCACCGATAAATGGCTACACCTTC
.	TRBJ1-1	.	TRBV21-1	CASSKGSGTGSYAFF	TGTGCCAGCAGCAAAGGGTCAGGGACAGGGAGTTACGCTTTCTTT
.	TRBJ1-4	.	TRBV6-1	CASSLTGQGYEKLFF	TGTGCCAGCAGCCTAACGGGACAAGGCTATGAAAAACTGTTTTTT
.	TRBJ2-7	.	TRBV7-2	CASSQFDGGSYEQYF	TGTGCCAGCAGCCAATTCGACGGGGGCTCCTACGAGCAGTACTTC
.	TRBJ1-6	.	TRBV6-1	CASSESRLDNSPLHF	TGTGCCAGCAGTGAGTCTAGACTAGATAATTCACCCCTCCACTTT
.	TRBJ2-1	TRBD1	TRBV5-8	CASSFLRGSEQFF	TGTGCCAGCAGCTTCCTCAGGGGGAGTGAGCAGTTCTTC
.	TRBJ2-2	.	TRBV6-4	CASGDSLTGELFF	TGTGCCAGCGGAGACAGTCTTACCGGGGAGCTGTTTTTT
.	TRBJ1-4	TRBD1	TRBV19	CASTPGGTGDEKLFF	TGTGCCAGTACCCCAGGAGGGACAGGGGATGAAAAACTGTTTTTT
once	TRBJ1-1	.	TRBV5-6	CASSRDQTGTEAFF	TGTGCCAGCAGCCGCGACCAGACGGGCACTGAAGCTTTCTTT
.	TRBJ1-5	.	TRBV19	CASSMEQWGNQPQHF	TGTGCCAGTAGTATGGAACAGTGGGGCAATCAGCCCCAGCATTTT
few	TRBJ1-1	TRBD1	TRBV6-5	CASSETGESTEAFF	TGTGCCAGCAGCGAAACAGGGGAGAGCACTGAAGCTTTCTTT
.	TRBJ1-6	TRBD1	TRBV5-1	CASRGDRGSSYNSPLHF	TGCGCCAGCAGGGGTGACAGGGGAAGCTCCTATAATTCACCCCTCCACTTT
.	TRBJ2-5	.	TRBV11-2	CASSLGGGHWALKTQYF	TGTGCCAGCAGCTTAGGAGGGGGTCACTGGGCCTTGAAGACCCAGTACTTC
.	TRBJ2-1	.	TRBV19	CASSIDGPGTVEGGGEQFF	TGTGCCAGTAGTATAGATGGCCCAGGGACAGTTGAGGGCGGGGGGGAGCAGTTCTTC
few	TRBJ1-1	.	TRBV7-8	CASSLQKTEAFF	TGTGCCAGCAGCTTACAGAAGACTGAAGCTTTCTTT
.	TRBJ2-3	TRBD1	TRBV6-5	CASSYMGQGEYTQYF	TGTGCCAGCAGTTACATGGGACAGGGCGAATATACGCAGTATTTT
.	TRBJ2-5	TRBD2	TRBV5-4	CASSGRLAEIQETQYF	TGTGCCAGCAGCGGGAGGCTAGCGGAGATACAAGAGACCCAGTACTTC
.	TRBJ2-7	.	TRBV7-9	CASSLDNYEQYF	TGTGCCAGCAGCTTAGACAATTACGAGCAGTACTTC
.	TRBJ2-1	TRBD2	TRBV7-6	CASSFLAGEVENEQFF	TGTGCCAGCAGCTTCTTAGCGGGAGAAGTAGAAAATGAGCAGTTCTTC
.	TRBJ2-1	.	TRBV11-2	CASSFSGSYNEQFF	TGTGCCAGCAGCTTCAGCGGCTCCTACAATGAGCAGTTCTTC
.	TRBJ1-2	TRBD1	TRBV5-4	CASTIDRGPFLNYGYTF	TGTGCCAGCACCATCGACAGGGGACCCTTTTTAAACTATGGCTACACCTTC
.	TRBJ1-2	TRBD1	TRBV10-3	CAITGGDGYTF	TGTGCCATCACAGGGGGCGATGGCTACACCTTC
.	TRBJ2-5	TRBD2	TRBV30	CAWRGTVPSGGPYQETQYF	TGTGCCTGGAGGGGAACAGTCCCTAGCGGGGGGCCCTACCAAGAGACCCAGTACTTC
.	TRBJ1-5	.	TRBV6-1	CASSEGQGHQPQHF	TGTGCCAGCAGTGAAGGCCAGGGTCATCAGCCCCAGCATTTT
.	TRBJ1-2	TRBD1	TRBV5-5	CASSFIHRDRGNYGYTF	TGTGCCAGCAGCTTCATTCATCGGGACAGGGGGAACTATGGCTACACCTTC
.	TRBJ2-3	TRBD1	TRBV5-4	CASSSHWDRRDTQYF	TGTGCCAGCAGCTCACATTGGGACAGGCGTGATACGCAGTATTTT
.	TRBJ2-1	TRBD1	TRBV19	CATRTGQENNEQFF	TGTGCCACCCGAACGGGACAGGAGAACAATGAGCAGTTCTTC
few	TRBJ2-7	TRBD2	TRBV7-8	CASSLASRLAENYEQYF	TGTGCCAGCAGCCTAGCCTCCCGGCTAGCGGAAAACTACGAGCAGTACTTC
.	TRBJ2-1	TRBD2	TRBV28	CASSLITSGRLEQFF	TGTGCCAGCAGTTTAATTACTAGCGGGAGGCTTGAGCAGTTCTTC
once	TRBJ1-5	.	TRBV5-1	CASSLSGLNQPQHF	TGCGCCAGCAGCTTATCAGGATTAAACCAGCCCCAGCATTTT
.	TRBJ2-1	TRBD2	TRBV11-1	CASSLVVPGTTHNEQFF	TGTGCCAGCAGCTTAGTGGTACCCGGGACTACCCACAATGAGCAGTTCTTC
.	TRBJ1-5	.	TRBV19	CASSIGAGQPQHF	TGTGCCAGTAGTATAGGGGCAGGCCAGCCCCAGCATTTT
.	TRBJ2-7	TRBD1	TRBV19	CASSSGQSYEQYF	TGTGCCAGTAGCTCGGGACAGTCCTACGAGCAGTACTTC
.	TRBJ1-1	.	TRBV7-3	CASSLGGGTEAFF	TGTGCCAGCAGCTTAGGGGGGGGGACTGAAGCTTTCTTT